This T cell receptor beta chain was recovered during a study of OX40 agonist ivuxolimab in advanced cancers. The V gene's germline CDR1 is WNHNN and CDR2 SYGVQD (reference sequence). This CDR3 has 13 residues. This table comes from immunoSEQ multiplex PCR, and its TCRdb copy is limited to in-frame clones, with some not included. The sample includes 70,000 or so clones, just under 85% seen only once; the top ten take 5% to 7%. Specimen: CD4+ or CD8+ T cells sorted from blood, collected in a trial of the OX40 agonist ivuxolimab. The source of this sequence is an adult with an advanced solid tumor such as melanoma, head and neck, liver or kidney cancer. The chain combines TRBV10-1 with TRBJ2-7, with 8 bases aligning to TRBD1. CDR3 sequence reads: CASRETGAYEQHV. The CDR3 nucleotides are TGCGCCAGCAGGGAGACAGGGGCCTACGAGCAGCACGTC.